The 8 T cell receptor beta chains presented below share a single source sample, sequenced in a study of vaccination effects on CD4 cells after COVID-19. Some clones are missing from TCRdb's copy, which holds only in-frame ones; the method was immunoSEQ multiplex PCR. The sample shows 35,000 to 40,000 clones, roughly four fifths of them seen only once. No antigen has been assigned to these receptors. Before sequencing took place, the ViraFEST assay used viral peptide pools to expand antigen-specific CD4+ T cells. Once cultured for approximately 10 days, the cells underwent separation to obtain CD4+ T cells. Either the mRNA-1273 or the BNT162b2 vaccine was given to participants as two doses. The sample consisted of CD4+ T cells from PBMCs cultured with HCoV-NL63 spike peptides, taken after COVID-19 vaccination. The receptors here all came from a human donor who received a COVID-19 vaccine. Some clones in this sample may be carry-over from other donors' samples.

The V and J genes are TRBV6-4 and TRBJ2-7; no firm D call. The CDR3 totals 15 residues. Germline V gene lookup returns CDR1 MRHNA and CDR2 SNTAGT. Trimming took 0 bases from V and 1 from J, leaving 10 bases between them. CDR3 in DNA: TGTGCCAGCAGTGACTCCCTGTCTCTATCCTACGAGCAGTACGTC. Protein: CASSDSLSLSYEQYV.

J is TRBJ2-4 and V is TRBV19; 7 bases are a match to TRBD1. Trimming at V came to 4 bases and at J to 12 bases, leaving 6 bases not matched to a gene. Germline values: CDR1 LNHDA, CDR2 SQIVND (reference sequence). The CDR3 extends over 12 amino acids. CDR3 nucleotides: TGTGCCAGTAGTAAAGACAGGGTCCCTCAGTACTTC. This encodes CASSKDRVPQYF.

The J gene is TRBJ2-2, the V gene TRBV28; 9 bases align to TRBD1. The CDR3 is 17 amino acids. CDR1 and CDR2 from the germline V gene are MDHEN and SYDVKM. Trimming cost V 3 bases and J 5 bases; bases outside gene matches: 10. The CDR3 coding sequence is TGTGCCAGCAGTTTTTGGGGACAGGGAGGGAAAACCGGGGAGCTGTTTTTT. Translated: CASSFWGQGGKTGELFF.

The DNA of the CDR3 is TGTGCCAGCAGTGAAGCTGCGGCAGGAACCTACGAGCAGTACGTC. Translated: CASSEAAAGTYEQYV. The genes are TRBV6-1 and TRBJ2-7; unclear D gene. V lost 0 bases to trimming and J lost 2 bases, with 11 bases between them. The germline gives CDR1 MNHNS, CDR2 SASEGT. CDR3 length: 15 residues.

This clone was recorded a few times. The V gene is TRBV10-1, the J gene TRBJ2-4; 7 nucleotides line up with TRBD1. CDR3 length: 14 amino acids. Trimming took 4 bases from V and 7 from J; bases not matched to a gene: 7. Germline V gene lookup returns CDR1 WNHNN and CDR2 SYGVQD (reference sequence). The CDR3: CASSAAGTVNIQYF. The CDR3 DNA follows: TGCGCCAGCAGTGCAGCCGGGACAGTCAACATTCAGTACTTC.

The rearrangement uses TRBV7-9 and TRBJ1-4, with 8 bases lining up with TRBD1. Germline CDR1 and CDR2: SEHNR and FQNEAQ (reference sequence). J was trimmed by 5 bases and V by 5 bases; bases with no gene match: 7. The CDR3 is made up of 15 amino acids. DNA for the CDR3: TGTGCCAGCAGCCAAAGACAGGGGTCAAATGAAAAACTGTTTTTT. Its protein product is CASSQRQGSNEKLFF.

The V gene is TRBV7-2, the J gene TRBJ2-3; the D gene could be TRBD1 or TRBD2 (5 bases each). The CDR3 sequence is 15 residues long. The V and J ends lost 9 bases and 2 bases respectively, with 18 bases between them. Per germline, CDR1 SGHTA and CDR2 FQGNSA. CDR3 in DNA: TGTGCCAGAAGAACGGGACGTTCGATCACAGATACGCAGTATTTT. Translation: CARRTGRSITDTQYF.

This clone was observed a single time. The genes are TRBV20-1 and TRBJ2-5; 9 bases map to TRBD2. The CDR3 has 15 residues. Germline values: CDR1 DFQATT, CDR2 SNEGSKA (reference sequence). Trimming cost V 3 bases and J 1 base; bases outside gene matches: 6. CDR3 in amino acids: CSASLAGGIQETQYF. For the CDR3, the DNA is TGCAGTGCTAGTTTGGCGGGGGGGATCCAAGAGACCCAGTACTTC.